These 18 T cell receptor beta chains originate from one sample sequenced in a study of response to subunit inactivated influenza vaccine. TCRdb reprocessed the RT-PCR reads with MiXCR, giving one entry per CDR3 protein. This table holds around 250,000 distinct CDR3 sequences, 12% found once. Sequencing was performed on non-naive T cells sorted from PBMCs, taken 14 days before vaccination. The receptors here all came from a man in his fifties who received an inactivated influenza vaccine.

This clonotype was seen many times. The chain uses TRBV5-6 and TRBJ2-5; D could derive from TRBD1 or TRBD2 (6 bases each). Germline CDR1 reads SGHDT; CDR2 reads YYEEEE. The CDR3 length is 14 residues. V lost 2 bases and J 5 bases, leaving 13 bases between the germline ends. The CDR3 nucleotides are TGTGCCAGCAGCTTTGGGGGGCGCTGGGAGACCCAGTACTTC. It translates to CASSFGGRWETQYF.

This clonotype has more than one count but fewer than ten. The chain joins TRBV5-1 to TRBJ2-1; weak D call: TRBD2 (6 bases). Germline V CDR1 and CDR2: SGHRS, YFSETQ. V gave up 0 bases and J gave up 6 bases, with 10 bases separating them. The CDR3 contains 14 residues. CDR3 protein: CASSLGGLSNEQFF. DNA of the CDR3: TGCGCCAGCAGCTTGGGGGGACTTTCCAATGAGCAGTTCTTC.

V is TRBV5-1 and J is TRBJ2-1; 8 nucleotides line up with TRBD2. Germline V gene sequence: CDR1 SGHRS, CDR2 YFSETQ. With V trimmed by 0 bases and J by 4 bases, 3 bases remained unmatched. CDR3 length: 15 residues. CDR3 sequence: CASSLDTSGYNEQFF. CDR3 sequence (DNA): TGCGCCAGCAGCTTGGATACTAGCGGTTACAATGAGCAGTTCTTC.

This clonotype was counted only a few times. The chain employs TRBV4-2 and TRBJ1-2; 11 bases match TRBD1. In germline, CDR1 is LGHNA, CDR2 YNFKEQ. V was clipped by 3 bases and J by 10 bases; unmatched bases: 4. The CDR3 runs 13 residues. In DNA form, the CDR3 reads TGTGCCAGCAGCCATCTGGGACAGGGGGACTACACCTTC. It specifies CASSHLGQGDYTF.

In this sample, this clonotype turned up a few times. The J gene is TRBJ2-4, the V gene TRBV21-1; the table's D call, TRBD2, was not checked against the DNA. TRBV21-1 is labeled a pseudogene. The CDR3 length is 14 residues. The CDR3 region is CASTLALAKNIQYF. As DNA, the CDR3 is TGTGCCAGCACCCTCGCTCTAGCCAAAAACATTCAGTACTTC.

This clonotype was seen ten or more times. V gene TRBV7-2 combines with J gene TRBJ2-7; D unclear. The CDR3 runs 13 residues. The V gene's germline CDR1 is SGHTA and CDR2 FQGNSA. V lost 1 base and J lost 7, with 11 bases in between. The CDR3 nucleotides are TGTGCCAGCAGCTTAGGTCTCTCCTGGGAGCAGTACTTC. Protein sequence: CASSLGLSWEQYF.

At least ten counts were recorded for this clonotype. The chain links TRBV6-1 to TRBJ2-1; 8 nucleotides match TRBD2. CDR3 length: 14 residues. V lost 4 bases and J lost 6; bases outside the gene matches: 5. Germline values: CDR1 MNHNS, CDR2 SASEGT. Here the CDR3 reads CASSATSVPNEQFF. The CDR3 nucleotides are TGTGCCAGCAGTGCGACTAGCGTCCCCAATGAGCAGTTCTTC.

The sample holds many counts of this clonotype. The chain couples TRBV15 to TRBJ2-4; D gene ambiguous. V was trimmed by 5 bases and J by 1 base, leaving 21 bases between them. CDR3 length equals 18 residues. Germline V gene lookup returns CDR1 LNHNV and CDR2 YYDKDF (reference sequence). The CDR3 nucleotides are TGTGCCACCAGCTCAGAAGCCATCGCCACGATGGCCAAAAACATTCAGTACTTC. Translation: CATSSEAIATMAKNIQYF. The full variable domain, rest sourced from reference TRBV15 and TRBJ2-4, is DAMVIQNPRYQVTQFGKPVTLSCSQTLNHNVMYWYQQKSSQAPKLLFHYYDKDFNNEADTPDNFQSRRPNTSFCFLDIRSPGLGDTAMYLCATSSEAIATMAKNIQYFGAGTRLSVL.

This clonotype was recorded many times. The rearrangement joins TRBV7-2 to TRBJ1-3; D gene ambiguous. The V gene lost 0 bases and the J gene lost 0 bases, with 9 bases spanning the gap. The CDR3 is 16 residues long. Germline CDR1 and CDR2: SGHTA and FQGNSA. The DNA of the CDR3 is TGTGCCAGCAGCTTAGCAGGCGGCAGCTCTGGAAACACCATATATTTT. It encodes CASSLAGGSSGNTIYF.

Notes on this clonotype: Germline and junction disagree at one end, which may indicate a read error. V usage is TRBV5-1 and J usage is TRBJ2-7, with D possibly being TRBD2 (6 bases). Germline V gene lookup returns CDR1 SGHRS and CDR2 YFSETQ. The CDR3 has 14 amino acids. In nucleotides, the CDR3 is TGCGCCAACAGCTTGGCGGGACCCCACTACGAGCAGTACTTC. Its translation is CANSLAGPHYEQYF.

This clonotype came up a few times. This chain connects TRBV6-1 to TRBJ2-1; D is possibly TRBD2 (6 bases). Germline values: CDR1 MNHNS, CDR2 SASEGT. V was trimmed by 6 bases and J by 1 base, leaving 13 bases between them. The CDR3 extends over 15 amino acids. The DNA of the CDR3 is TGTGCCAGCAGCGGGCTAGCGACGTCCTACAATGAGCAGTTCTTC. It is translated as CASSGLATSYNEQFF.

This clonotype was counted a few times. The chain carries TRBV12-3 or TRBV12-4 and TRBJ1-1; D is perhaps TRBD1 (6 bases). V was pared by 6 bases and J by 5 bases, with 22 bases between. The CDR3 is 16 residues long. This CDR3 is CASRPVRGSGMTEAFF. CDR3 nucleotide sequence: TGTGCCAGCAGACCCGTCAGGGGATCAGGGATGACTGAAGCTTTCTTT.

V usage is TRBV6-1 and J usage is TRBJ1-1; TRBD1 aligns across 11 bases. V dropped 6 bases and J dropped 3; count of bases not matched to a gene: 12. CDR1 and CDR2 (germline): MNHNS, SASEGT. The CDR3 runs 17 residues. CDR3 residues: CASRVLWTGGAHTEAFF. The CDR3 DNA reads as TGTGCCAGCAGGGTGCTTTGGACAGGGGGCGCGCACACTGAAGCTTTCTTT.

This clonotype was detected many times. The V call is TRBV20-1, the J call TRBJ2-5; tentatively, D is TRBD1 or TRBD2 (6 bases each). Germline-derived CDR1 and CDR2 are DFQATT and SNEGSKA (reference sequence). There are 11 residues in the CDR3. Written as DNA, the CDR3 is TGCGTGACCGGGGGCAGAGAGACCCAGTACTTC. The encoded protein is CVTGGRETQYF.

This clonotype came up a few times. The CDR3 sequence is CSARALAGAPSYNEQFF. Written as DNA, the CDR3 is TGCAGTGCTAGGGCACTAGCGGGAGCTCCCTCCTACAATGAGCAGTTCTTC. V usage is TRBV20-1 and J usage is TRBJ2-1; 11 bases match TRBD2. CDR1 and CDR2 (germline): DFQATT, SNEGSKA (reference sequence). V shed 3 bases and J 0 bases; nucleotides not matched to a gene: 7. CDR3 length: 17 residues.

The V call is TRBV5-1, the J call TRBJ2-3; 9 positions match TRBD2. The CDR3 totals 16 residues. Germline V lookup: CDR1 SGHRS, CDR2 YFSETQ. After removal of 4 bases from V and 5 bases from J, the junction contained 11 bases not matched to a gene. The CDR3 reads CASSPTGTSRGDTQYF. The CDR3 DNA reads TGCGCCAGCAGCCCGACTGGGACTAGCCGGGGAGATACGCAGTATTTT.

This sequence joins TRBV15 and TRBJ2-3, with D tentatively TRBD1 (5 bases). This CDR3 comprises 11 residues. V was cut by 5 bases and J by 11 bases, with 11 bases left in between. Germline V gene data show CDR1 as LNHNV and CDR2 as YYDKDF (reference sequence). CDR3 loop: CATSVGVVQYF. Written as DNA, the CDR3 is TGTGCCACCAGCGTAGGGGTGGTGCAGTATTTT.

V usage is TRBV25-1 and J usage is TRBJ1-1, with 8 positions matching TRBD1. The CDR3 contains 13 residues. The ends lost 2 bases at V and 8 bases at J; junction bases unmatched: 4. Germline V CDR1 and CDR2: MGHDK, SYGVNS. CDR3 amino acids: CASSEGGTGEAFF. Here the CDR3 DNA reads TGTGCCAGCAGTGAAGGTGGGACAGGAGAAGCTTTCTTT. Full variable domain (missing parts from reference TRBV25-1 and TRBJ1-1): EADIYQTPRYLVIGTGKKITLECSQTMGHDKMYWYQQDPGMELHLIHYSYGVNSTEKGDLSSESTVSRIRTEHFPLTLESARPSHTSQYLCASSEGGTGEAFFGQGTRLTVV.